This T cell receptor (beta chain) was recorded in a study of T-cell reconstitution after alpha-beta-depleted transplantation in children. The CDR3 runs 13 residues. V was cut by 8 bases and J by 3 bases, with 10 bases left in between. CDR1 is MNHNS, CDR2 SASEGT, per germline. Unique molecular identifiers tagged the TCRbeta library. TCRdb re-analysed the PCR reads in MiXCR, keeping a single row per CDR3 protein. Here the sample spans some 550,000 distinct CDR3 sequences, 20% to 25% being singletons. This clonotype came up once. The sequence was obtained from a boy less than two years old who had a stem cell transplant for acute myeloid leukemia, so the T cells may come from the graft donor. The starting material was PBMCs, mostly from graft donor cells, obtained 360 days after TCRalphabeta/CD19-depleted stem cell transplant. The chain combines TRBV6-1 with TRBJ2-2; D remains ambiguous. CDR3 protein: CASHTLHTGELFF. Here the CDR3 DNA reads TGTGCCAGCCACACGCTCCACACCGGGGAGCTGTTTTTT.